The TCR beta chain under discussion was sequenced for a study of T cell responses to AZD1222 COVID-19 vaccine. Only in-frame clones appear in the TCRdb table, and some are missing; sequencing was by immunoSEQ multiplex PCR. The sample lists 120,000 to 150,000 clones, roughly 91% occurring once. As for this clone: Its antigen is currently unknown.

The study's findings and limits: Sampled repertoires all dated from after the peak T cell response. White British ancestry dominated among donors, who included more females, and clonal diversity was possibly underestimated.

Germline CDR1 SGDLS, CDR2 YYNGEE. This CDR3 contains 13 residues. V was clipped by 3 bases and J by 6 bases, with 13 bases between them. The clonotype comes from an adult who received the AZD1222 COVID-19 vaccine. The genes are TRBV9 and TRBJ2-7; D remains ambiguous. The source material was peripheral blood, sampled 28 days after the second AZD1222 dose. CDR3 nucleotides: TGTGCCAGCAGCGAGCTGGCCCTCGGCGAGCAGTACTTC. It yields the protein CASSELALGEQYF.